The clone carrying this TCR beta chain occurred many times. Its antigen is still unknown. Constant-segment primers were used for 5'RACE, and the resulting TCR alpha and TCR beta cDNA libraries carried sample barcodes and UMIs. MiXCR, run by TCRdb on the 5' RACE reads, gives a single entry per CDR3 protein. This sample has just under 350,000 distinct CDR3 sequences; around 13% occur once, and the top ten carry 20% to 25%. The data belong to a study of T-cell memory formation after mild COVID-19. Whole-study context: For the most part, TCR clusters were specific to one donor. The study, taken as a whole, reports: CD4+ bias marked clones expanding day 15 to 37, unlike balanced contracting clones. Memory sampled before infection contained some responding clones, suggesting cross-reactive memory joined.

The CDR3 spans 16 residues. The trim removed 0 bases at V and 2 bases at J, leaving 4 bases unmatched. Per the germline V gene, CDR1 is LGHNA and CDR2 is YNFKEQ. This receptor was taken from a young man who had mild COVID-19 (a few samples of this study predate the infection). Cell type and time point are not known. This sequence joins TRBV4-2 and TRBJ1-3; 7 positions agree with TRBD1. Sequences were obtained from PBMCs or a T cell subset sorted from them (not recorded which). This CDR3 reads CASSQDPGQTGNTIYF. CDR3 coding DNA: TGTGCCAGCAGCCAAGATCCGGGACAGACTGGAAACACCATATATTTT.